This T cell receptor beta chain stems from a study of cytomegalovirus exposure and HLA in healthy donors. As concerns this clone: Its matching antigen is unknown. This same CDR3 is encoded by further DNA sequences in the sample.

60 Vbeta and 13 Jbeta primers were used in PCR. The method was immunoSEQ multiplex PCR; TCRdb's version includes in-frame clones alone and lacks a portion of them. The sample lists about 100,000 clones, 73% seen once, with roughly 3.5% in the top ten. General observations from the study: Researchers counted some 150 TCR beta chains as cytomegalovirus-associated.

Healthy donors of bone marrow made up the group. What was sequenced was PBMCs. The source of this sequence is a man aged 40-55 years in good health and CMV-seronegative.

The CDR3 DNA reads as TGTGCCAGCAGCCGGGACAGGGACGGCTACACCTTC. Its translation: CASSRDRDGYTF. The rearrangement links TRBV2 to TRBJ1-2, with 9 bases that match TRBD1. The germline CDR1 and CDR2 sequences are SNHLY and FYNNEI. The CDR3 length is 12 residues. Trimming took 6 bases from V and 8 from J; bases not matched to a gene: 4. Drawing the rest from reference TRBV2 and TRBJ1-2, the complete variable domain is EPEVTQTPSHQVTQMGQEVILRCVPISNHLYFYWYRQILGQKVEFLVSFYNNEISEKSEIFDDQFSVERPDGSNFTLKIRSTKLEDSAMYFCASSRDRDGYTFGSGTRLTVV.